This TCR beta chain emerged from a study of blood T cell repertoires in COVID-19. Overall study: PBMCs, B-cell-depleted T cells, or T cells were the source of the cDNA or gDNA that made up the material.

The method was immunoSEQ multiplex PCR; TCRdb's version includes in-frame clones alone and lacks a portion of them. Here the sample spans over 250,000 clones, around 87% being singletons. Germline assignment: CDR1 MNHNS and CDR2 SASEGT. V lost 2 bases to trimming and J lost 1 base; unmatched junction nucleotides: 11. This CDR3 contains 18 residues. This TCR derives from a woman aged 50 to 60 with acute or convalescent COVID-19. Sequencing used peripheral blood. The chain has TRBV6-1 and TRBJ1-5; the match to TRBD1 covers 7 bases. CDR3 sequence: CASSERQQGFWSNQPQHF. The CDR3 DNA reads TGTGCCAGCAGTGAAAGGCAACAGGGGTTTTGGAGCAATCAGCCCCAGCATTTT.